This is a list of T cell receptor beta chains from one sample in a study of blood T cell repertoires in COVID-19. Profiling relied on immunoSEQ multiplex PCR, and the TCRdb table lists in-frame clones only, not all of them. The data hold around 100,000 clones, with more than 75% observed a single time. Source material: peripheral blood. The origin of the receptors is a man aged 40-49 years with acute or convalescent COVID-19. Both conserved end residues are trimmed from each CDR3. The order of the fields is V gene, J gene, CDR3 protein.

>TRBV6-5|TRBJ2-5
ASKKREQETQY
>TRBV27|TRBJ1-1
ASSLGTGPRGAF
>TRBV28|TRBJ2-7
ASSTGPYEQY
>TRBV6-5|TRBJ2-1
ASSYSGPRGYGEQF
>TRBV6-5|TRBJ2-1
ASSYEGQGYNEQF
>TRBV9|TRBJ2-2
ASSVGAGELGELF
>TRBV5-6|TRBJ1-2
ASSFGQGATGYT
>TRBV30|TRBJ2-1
AWRSGPKQF
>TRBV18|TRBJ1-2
ASSRTGDGYT
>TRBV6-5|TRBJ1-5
ASSRDSNQPQH
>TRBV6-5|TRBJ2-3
ASSNPNTDTQY
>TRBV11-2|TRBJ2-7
ASSPLLAGGSYEQY
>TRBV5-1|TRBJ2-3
ASSAGGYPTDTQY
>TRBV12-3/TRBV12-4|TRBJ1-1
ASWTGGDTEAF
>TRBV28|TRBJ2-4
ASSRSRRAGVSKNIQY
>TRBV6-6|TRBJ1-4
ASSYTDSPGNEKLF
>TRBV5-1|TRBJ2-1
ASSRLASYNEQF
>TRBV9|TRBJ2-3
ASTLTSGWTDTQY
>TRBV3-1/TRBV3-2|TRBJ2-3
ASSHSCVRGSTDTQY
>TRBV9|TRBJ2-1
ASSADRGAPRNEQF